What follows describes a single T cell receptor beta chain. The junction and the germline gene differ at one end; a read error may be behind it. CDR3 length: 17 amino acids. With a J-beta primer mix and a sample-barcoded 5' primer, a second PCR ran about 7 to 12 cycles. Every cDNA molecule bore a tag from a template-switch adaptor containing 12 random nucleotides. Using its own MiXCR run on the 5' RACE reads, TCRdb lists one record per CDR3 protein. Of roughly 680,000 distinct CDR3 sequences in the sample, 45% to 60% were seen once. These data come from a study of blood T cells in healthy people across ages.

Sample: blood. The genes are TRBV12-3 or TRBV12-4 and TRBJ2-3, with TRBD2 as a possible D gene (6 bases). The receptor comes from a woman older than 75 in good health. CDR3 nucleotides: TGTGCCAGCAGTTTGAGTATTAGCGGAAGGGGCACAGATACGGAGTATTTT. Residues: CASSLSISGRGTDTEYF.